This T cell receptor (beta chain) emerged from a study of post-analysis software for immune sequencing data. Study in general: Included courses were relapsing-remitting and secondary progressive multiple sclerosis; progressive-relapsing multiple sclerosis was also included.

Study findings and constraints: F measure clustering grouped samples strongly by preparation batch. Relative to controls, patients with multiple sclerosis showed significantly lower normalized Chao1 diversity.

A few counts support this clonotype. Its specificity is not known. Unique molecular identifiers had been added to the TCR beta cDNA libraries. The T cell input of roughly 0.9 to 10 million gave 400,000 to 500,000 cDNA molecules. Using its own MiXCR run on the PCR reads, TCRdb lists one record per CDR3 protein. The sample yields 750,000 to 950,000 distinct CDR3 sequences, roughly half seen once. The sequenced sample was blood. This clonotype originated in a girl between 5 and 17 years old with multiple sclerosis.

CDR3 bases: TGCAGCGTTTGTGACACCTCCTACGAGCAGTACTTC. It specifies CSVCDTSYEQYF. The V gene is TRBV29-1, the J gene TRBJ2-7, with D unclear. Trimming left V 5 bases short and J 0 bases short, with 8 bases between. The length of the CDR3 is 12 residues. The germline V gene encodes CDR1 SQVTM and CDR2 ANQGSEA.